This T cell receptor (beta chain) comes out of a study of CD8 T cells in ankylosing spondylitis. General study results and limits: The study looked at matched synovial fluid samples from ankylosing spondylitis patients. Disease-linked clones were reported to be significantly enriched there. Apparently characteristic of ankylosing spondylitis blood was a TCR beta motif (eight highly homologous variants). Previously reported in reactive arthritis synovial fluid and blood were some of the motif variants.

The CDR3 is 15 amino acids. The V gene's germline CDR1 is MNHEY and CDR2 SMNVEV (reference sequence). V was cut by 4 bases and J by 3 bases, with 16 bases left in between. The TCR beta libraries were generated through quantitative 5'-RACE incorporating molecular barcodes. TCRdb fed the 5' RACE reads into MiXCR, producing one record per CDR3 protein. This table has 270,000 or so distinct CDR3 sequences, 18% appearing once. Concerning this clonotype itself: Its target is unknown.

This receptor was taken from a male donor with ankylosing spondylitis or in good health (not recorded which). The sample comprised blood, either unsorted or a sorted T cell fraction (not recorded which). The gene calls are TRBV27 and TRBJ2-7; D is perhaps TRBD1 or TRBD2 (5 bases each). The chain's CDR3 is CASSSGLRGLYEQYF. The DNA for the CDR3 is TGTGCCAGCAGTTCCGGGCTTCGGGGCCTCTACGAGCAGTACTTC.